This TCR beta chain was recorded in a study of T cell changes during pregnancy in multiple sclerosis. TCRdb keeps only in-frame clones here, not all; method: immunoSEQ multiplex PCR. The repertoire holds around 70,000 clones, with just under 95% as singletons. The sequence was obtained from a female donor in good health, enrolled as a control in a pregnancy study. Sample: peripheral blood, taken after pregnancy.

The CDR3 loop is CASSVLAGDSYEQYF. The CDR3 nucleotides read TGCGCCAGCAGCGTACTAGCGGGAGACTCTTACGAGCAGTACTTC. V is TRBV4-3 and J is TRBJ2-7; 11 bases match TRBD2. CDR1 is LGHNA and CDR2 is YSLEER in the germline V gene. V shed 5 bases and J 4 bases; nucleotides not matched to a gene: 7. CDR3 length: 15 residues.